This TCR beta chain was sequenced for a study of cytomegalovirus exposure and HLA in healthy donors. General study results and limits: As was reported, the classifier diagnosed cytomegalovirus status with high specificity and sensitivity.

PCR involved 60 Vbeta and 13 Jbeta primers. Some clones are missing from TCRdb's copy, which holds only in-frame ones; the method was immunoSEQ multiplex PCR. The sample lists approximately 190,000 clones; around 86% were seen once. The length of the CDR3 is 17 residues. Germline assignment: CDR1 SGHRS and CDR2 YFSETQ. Trimming cost V 0 bases and J 7 bases; bases outside gene matches: 10. Notes on this clone: Its antigen is currently unknown.

V is TRBV5-1 and J is TRBJ2-1, with 10 bases matching TRBD2. The source material was PBMCs. This sequence was found in a woman between 50 and 59 years old in good health and CMV-seropositive. CDR3 nucleotide sequence: TGCGCCAGCAGCTTGGCCCGAGCGGGAGGGCCCTCAAATGAGCAGTTCTTC. Protein product: CASSLARAGGPSNEQFF.